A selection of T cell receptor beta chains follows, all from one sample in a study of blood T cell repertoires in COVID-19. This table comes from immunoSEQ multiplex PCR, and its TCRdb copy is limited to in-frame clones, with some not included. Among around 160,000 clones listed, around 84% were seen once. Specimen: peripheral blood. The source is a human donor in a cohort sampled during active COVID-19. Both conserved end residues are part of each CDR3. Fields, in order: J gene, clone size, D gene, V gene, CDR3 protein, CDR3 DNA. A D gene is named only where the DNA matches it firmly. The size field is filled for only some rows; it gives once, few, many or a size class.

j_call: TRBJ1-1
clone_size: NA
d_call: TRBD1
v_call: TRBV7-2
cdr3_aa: CASSFQQGRARTEAFF
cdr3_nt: TGTGCCAGCAGCTTTCAACAGGGGCGAGCAAGGACTGAAGCTTTCTTT

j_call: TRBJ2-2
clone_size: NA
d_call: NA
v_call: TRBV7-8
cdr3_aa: CASSPYTGELFF
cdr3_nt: TGTGCCAGCAGCCCCTACACCGGGGAGCTGTTTTTT

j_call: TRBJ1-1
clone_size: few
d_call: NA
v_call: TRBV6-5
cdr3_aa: CASSHQGSTEAFF
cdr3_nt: TGTGCCAGCAGTCACCAGGGCAGCACTGAAGCTTTCTTT

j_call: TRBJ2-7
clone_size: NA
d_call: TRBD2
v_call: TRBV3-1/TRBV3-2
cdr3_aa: CASSQLAGSSYEQYF
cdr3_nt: TGTGCCAGCAGCCAACTAGCGGGGAGCTCCTACGAGCAGTACTTC

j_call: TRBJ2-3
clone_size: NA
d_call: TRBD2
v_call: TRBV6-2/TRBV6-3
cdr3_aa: CASSSPGGGGADTQYF
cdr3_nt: TGTGCCAGCAGTTCCCCAGGCGGGGGGGGCGCAGATACGCAGTATTTT

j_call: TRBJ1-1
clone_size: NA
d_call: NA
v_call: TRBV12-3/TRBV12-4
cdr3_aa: CASSLARGFAFF
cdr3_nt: TGTGCCAGCAGTTTAGCTAGAGGGTTCGCTTTCTTT

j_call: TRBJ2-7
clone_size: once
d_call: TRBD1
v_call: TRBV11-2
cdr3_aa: CASSRQGIGEQYF
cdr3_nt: TGTGCCAGCAGCCGACAGGGAATTGGCGAGCAGTACTTC

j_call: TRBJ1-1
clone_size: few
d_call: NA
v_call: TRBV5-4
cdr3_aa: CASSLIGGNTEAFF
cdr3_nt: TGTGCCAGCAGTCTTATCGGGGGAAACACTGAAGCTTTCTTT

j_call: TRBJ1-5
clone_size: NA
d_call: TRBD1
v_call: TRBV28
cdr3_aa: CASTIGGTGYSNQPQHF
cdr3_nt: TGTGCCAGCACCATAGGGGGGACAGGGTATAGCAATCAGCCCCAGCATTTT

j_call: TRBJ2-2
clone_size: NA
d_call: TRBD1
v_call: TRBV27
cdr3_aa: CASSTRTGTNTGELFF
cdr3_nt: TGTGCCAGCAGTACCCGGACAGGGACGAACACCGGGGAGCTGTTTTTT

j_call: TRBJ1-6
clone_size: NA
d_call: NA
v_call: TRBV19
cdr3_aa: CASRPIVDSGNSPLHF
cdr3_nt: TGTGCCAGTAGGCCCATCGTGGACAGTGGTAATTCACCCCTCCACTTT

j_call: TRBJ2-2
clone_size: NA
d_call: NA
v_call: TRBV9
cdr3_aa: CASSGLAGTGELFF
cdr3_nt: TGTGCCAGCAGTGGGCTAGCTGGGACCGGGGAGCTGTTTTTT

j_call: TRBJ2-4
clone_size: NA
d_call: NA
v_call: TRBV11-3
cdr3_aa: CASSLRTSLAKNIQYF
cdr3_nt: TGTGCCAGCAGCTTACGGACATCGCTAGCCAAAAACATTCAGTACTTC

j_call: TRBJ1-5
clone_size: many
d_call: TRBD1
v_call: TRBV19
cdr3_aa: CASRSGQGGAQPQHF
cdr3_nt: TGTGCCAGCAGATCCGGACAGGGTGGGGCTCAGCCCCAGCATTTT

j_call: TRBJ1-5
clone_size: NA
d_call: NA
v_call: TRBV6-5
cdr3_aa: CASSSNWGDNQPQHF
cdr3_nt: TGTGCCAGCAGTTCCAATTGGGGGGACAATCAGCCCCAGCATTTT

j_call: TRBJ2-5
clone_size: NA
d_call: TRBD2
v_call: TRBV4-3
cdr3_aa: CASSQLSGGARETQYF
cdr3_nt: TGCGCCAGCAGCCAACTTAGCGGGGGGGCACGGGAGACCCAGTACTTC

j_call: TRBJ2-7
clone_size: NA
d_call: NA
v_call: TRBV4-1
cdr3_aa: CASSQAGQGDEQYF
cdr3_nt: TGCGCCAGCAGCCAAGCTGGCCAGGGCGACGAGCAGTACTTC

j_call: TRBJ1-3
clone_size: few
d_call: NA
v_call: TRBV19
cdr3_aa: CASSIVQGNTIYF
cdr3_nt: TGTGCCAGTAGTATTGTTCAGGGAAACACCATATATTTT

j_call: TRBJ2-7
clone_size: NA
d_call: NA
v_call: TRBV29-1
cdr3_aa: CSVAVPGSYEQYF
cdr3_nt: TGCAGCGTTGCGGTACCCGGGTCCTACGAGCAGTACTTC

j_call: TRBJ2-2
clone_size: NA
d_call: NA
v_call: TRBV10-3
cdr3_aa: CAISESGQPGTGELFF
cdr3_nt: TGTGCCATCAGTGAGTCTGGACAGCCCGGGACCGGGGAGCTGTTTTTT

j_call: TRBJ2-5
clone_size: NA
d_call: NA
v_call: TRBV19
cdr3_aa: CASSIDPSRVETQYF
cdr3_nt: TGTGCCAGTAGTATTGACCCTAGCCGGGTGGAGACCCAGTACTTC

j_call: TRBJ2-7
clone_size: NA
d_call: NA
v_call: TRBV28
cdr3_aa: CASSLLSSAYEQYF
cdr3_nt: TGTGCCAGCAGTTTATTGAGTAGCGCCTACGAGCAGTACTTC

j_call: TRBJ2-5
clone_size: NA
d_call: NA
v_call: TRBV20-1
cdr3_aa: CSAQQETQYF
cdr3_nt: TGCAGTGCCCAACAAGAGACCCAGTACTTC

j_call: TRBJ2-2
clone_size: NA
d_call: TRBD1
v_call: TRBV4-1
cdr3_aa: CASSQPDRAFNTGELFF
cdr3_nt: TGCGCCAGCAGCCAGCCCGACAGGGCCTTTAACACCGGGGAGCTGTTTTTT

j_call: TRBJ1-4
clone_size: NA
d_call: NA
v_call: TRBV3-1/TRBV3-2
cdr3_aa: CASSPGGGINEKLFF
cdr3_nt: TGTGCCAGCAGCCCAGGCGGGGGGATAAATGAAAAACTGTTTTTT

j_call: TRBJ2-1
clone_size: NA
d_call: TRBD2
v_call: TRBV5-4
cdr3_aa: CASSFRGGRYNEQFF
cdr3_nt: TGTGCCAGCAGCTTCCGGGGGGGCCGGTACAATGAGCAGTTCTTC

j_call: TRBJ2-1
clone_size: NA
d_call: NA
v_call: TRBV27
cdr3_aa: CASSPIPRHYNEQFF
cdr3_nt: TGTGCCAGCAGTCCTATACCCCGCCACTACAATGAGCAGTTCTTC

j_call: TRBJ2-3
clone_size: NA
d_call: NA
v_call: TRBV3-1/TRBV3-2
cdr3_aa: CASSQGLRGTDTQYF
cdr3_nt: TGTGCCAGCAGCCAAGGTTTGCGGGGCACAGATACGCAGTATTTT

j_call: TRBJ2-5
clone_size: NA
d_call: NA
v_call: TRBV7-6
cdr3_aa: CASSFTGSRETQYF
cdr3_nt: TGTGCCAGCAGTTTTACAGGGAGCCGAGAGACCCAGTACTTC

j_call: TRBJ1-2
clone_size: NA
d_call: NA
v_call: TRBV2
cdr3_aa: CASSEARGNYGYTF
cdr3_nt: TGTGCCAGCAGTGAAGCGCGAGGGAACTATGGCTACACCTTC

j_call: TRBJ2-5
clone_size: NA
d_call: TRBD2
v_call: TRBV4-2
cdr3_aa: CASSQVSGGQETQYF
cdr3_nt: TGTGCCAGCAGCCAAGTTTCGGGGGGACAAGAGACCCAGTACTTC

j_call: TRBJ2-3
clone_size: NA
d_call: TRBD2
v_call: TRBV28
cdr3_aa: CASLSGGESDTQYF
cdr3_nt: TGTGCCAGCCTTAGCGGGGGGGAATCAGATACGCAGTATTTT

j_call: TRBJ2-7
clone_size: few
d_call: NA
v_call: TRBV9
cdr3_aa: CASSEKGLGDEQYF
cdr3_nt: TGTGCCAGCTCCGAGAAAGGGCTCGGGGACGAGCAGTACTTC

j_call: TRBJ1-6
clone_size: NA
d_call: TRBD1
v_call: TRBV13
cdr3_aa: CASSFGDSPSPLHF
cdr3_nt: TGTGCCAGCAGCTTTGGGGACAGCCCGTCACCCCTCCACTTT

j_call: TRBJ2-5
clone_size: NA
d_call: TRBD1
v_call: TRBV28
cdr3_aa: CASSPTLAGGETQYF
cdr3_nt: TGTGCCAGCAGTCCAACCCTGGCAGGGGGAGAGACCCAGTACTTC

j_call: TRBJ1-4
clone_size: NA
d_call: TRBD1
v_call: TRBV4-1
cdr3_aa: CASSFGQGGEKLFF
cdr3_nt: TGCGCCAGCAGCTTTGGACAGGGTGGTGAAAAACTGTTTTTT

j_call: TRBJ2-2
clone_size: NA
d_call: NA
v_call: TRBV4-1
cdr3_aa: CASSHFWGPTGELFF
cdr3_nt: TGCGCCAGCAGCCATTTCTGGGGGCCCACCGGGGAGCTGTTTTTT

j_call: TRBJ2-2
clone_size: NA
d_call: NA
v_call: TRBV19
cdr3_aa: CASSIGAGSASGELFF
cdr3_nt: TGTGCCAGTAGTATAGGAGCAGGGTCTGCCAGCGGGGAGCTGTTTTTT

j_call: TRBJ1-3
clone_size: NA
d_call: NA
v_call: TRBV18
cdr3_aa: CASSPPRAGTGNTIYF
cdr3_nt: TGTGCCAGCTCACCACCGAGGGCAGGCACTGGAAACACCATATATTTT

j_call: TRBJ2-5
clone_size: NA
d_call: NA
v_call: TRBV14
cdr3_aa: CASSQVPRGRETQYF
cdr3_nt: TGTGCCAGCAGCCAAGTCCCCAGGGGGAGGGAGACCCAGTACTTC

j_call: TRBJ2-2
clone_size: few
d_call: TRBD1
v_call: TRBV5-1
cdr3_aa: CASSVGQGLANTGELFF
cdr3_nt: TGCGCCAGCAGCGTTGGACAGGGGTTGGCGAACACCGGGGAGCTGTTTTTT